The source of this TCR beta chain is a study of T cell responses to AZD1222 COVID-19 vaccine (dated by TCRdb to the early 2020s). In the study overall: AZD1222 recipients given second doses at about 4 weeks or at about 12 weeks were pooled, since spike-specific TCR depth and breadth were not found to differ between the two schedules. A total of approximately 240 trial participants underwent TCR sequencing, of whom roughly 210 received two doses of AZD1222 and some 26 received two doses of the MenACWY control vaccine. Trial participants were enrolled by age into subgroups of 18-55, 56-69 and 70-plus years, and roughly 150, 30 and 60 TCR-sequenced participants, respectively, were included in these subgroups.

The CDR3 regions of human TCRbeta chains were analyzed by immunosequencing. Processing in the source paper ran as follows. TCRs in the repertoires were compared against a reference library of SARS-CoV-2-specific TCRs that had been generated with the MIRA antigen-specificity platform. Breadth was defined as the fraction of unique TCRs that were SARS-CoV-2-associated, and depth was defined as the fraction of total T cells that were SARS-CoV-2-associated. Using the MIRA data, each spike-specific TCR was assigned both to the spike region to which the TCR was reactive and to a CD4 or CD8 class. Log10-transformed breadth and depth values were compared by one-way ANOVA with Sidak's multiple comparisons tests. In its TCRdb copy, this immuneACCESS table keeps in-frame sequences only and misses some clones. Where compared with another copy, unresolved V genes explain less than half of these, and the others have no known cause. The V and J calls and clone size were taken over from that table, and D and trimming were inferred from the DNA. For this sample the table gives around 180,000 clones, of which 85% to 95% were detected only once. The leading ten clones occupy roughly 9.2% of the sample.

V is pruned by 0 bases and J by 6 bases, leaving 3 bases of the junction without a gene match. Sequences LNHNV (CDR1) and YYDKDF (CDR2) are obtained from the germline V gene (reference sequence). The CDR3 runs 15 amino acids, cysteine and phenylalanine included. The kept DNA is CDR3 alone, 45 bases in frame from the first base. Study-wide conclusions, independent of this receptor: Most participants were white British and females outnumbered males, and the authors suggested that clonal diversity may have been underestimated. Reportedly, close to half of the unique spike-specific TCRs recognized epitopes lying outside the regions that are mutated in the B.1.351 and B.1.1.7 variants. The 56-69-year group was small, and its depth increase did not reach significance, likely because of low power. Because no day 14 peak-response samples were available, the repertoires could be characterized only after the peak T cell response. Conclusions about previously exposed vaccinees are limited, since just 6 or 7 AZD1222 recipients were seropositive for SARS-CoV-2 at baseline. CD4 TCRs associated with the vaccine covered the entire spike protein, and the dominant responses were in regions 160-218 and 743-854. Spike-specific TCR breadth and depth rose significantly after two AZD1222 doses compared with day 0 and with MenACWY recipients.

According to the study, the label for this sample's time point signals: baseline before first vaccination. Vaccinee samples came from UK trials COV001 and COV002, including a single-blind randomized controlled phase 2/3 trial of AZD1222 (ChAdOx1 nCoV-19) in healthy adults. Trial participant PBMC samples were collected at day 0 and day 28 after the second dose for TCRbeta chain sequencing. As for this clone: Its antigen is currently not known. Base qualities are not recorded, but no much larger clone differs from it by a single base.

The chain joins TRBV15 to TRBJ2-1, with 9 middle bases fitting TRBD2. The TCR sequence derives from an adult in good health. The sample was peripheral blood, taken on day 0 of AZD1222 vaccination. Here the CDR3 is given as CATSREPSGVNEQFF. Read as DNA, the sequence is TGTGCCACCAGCAGAGAGCCTAGCGGGGTCAATGAGCAGTTCTTC.